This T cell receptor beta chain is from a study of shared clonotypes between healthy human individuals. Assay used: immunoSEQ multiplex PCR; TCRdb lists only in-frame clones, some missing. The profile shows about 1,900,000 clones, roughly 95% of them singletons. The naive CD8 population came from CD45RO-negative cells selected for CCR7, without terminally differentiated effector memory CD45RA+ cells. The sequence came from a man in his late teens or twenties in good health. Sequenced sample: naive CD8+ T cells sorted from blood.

The CDR3 spells CASSSTGGTADTQYF. CDR3 DNA sequence: TGTGCCAGCAGCTCCACGGGGGGCACGGCAGATACGCAGTATTTT. The J gene is TRBJ2-3, the V gene TRBV7-3, with D possibly TRBD2 on 7 matching bases. Looked up from germline, CDR1 is SGHTA and CDR2 is FQGTGA. Between the trimmed V and J ends, which lost 4 bases and 4 bases, there was a span of 15 bases. This CDR3 comprises 15 residues. Complete variable domain (other parts from reference TRBV7-3 and TRBJ2-3): GAGVSQTPSNKVTEKGKYVELRCDPISGHTALYWYRQSLGQGPEFLIYFQGTGAADDSGLPNDRFFAVRPEGSVSTLKIQRTERGDSAVYLCASSSTGGTADTQYFGPGTRLTVL.